This TCR beta chain was identified in a study of blood T cell repertoires in COVID-19. Overall study: COVID-19 samples collected from the United States, Italy and Spain covered acute and convalescent phases. Sources were T cells, B-cell-depleted T cells, or PBMCs; the material itself was cDNA or gDNA.

This clone was detected ten times or more. Patients of the Seattle cohort, enrolled during active infection, were followed longitudinally. The CDR3 extends over 14 amino acids. Germline V gene sequence: CDR1 SGHNT, CDR2 YENEEA. Trimming cost V 5 bases and J 4 bases, with 14 bases left between them. Original processing methods: Scientists estimated how many nucleated cells there were by amplifying reference gene primers. Sequenced by immunoSEQ multiplex PCR; TCRdb stores in-frame clones only, minus some. The V and J calls and the clone size are those of that table, but D and trimming were determined from the DNA. The table records about 330,000 clones, roughly 90% of them present only once.

The sequence derives from a man between 25 and 39 years old with COVID-19, enrolled during active disease. V and J are TRBV11-3 and TRBJ2-5; a weak D match, TRBD1 (6 bases). Sequenced sample: peripheral blood. This chain's CDR3 is CASSPWGRGETQYF. As DNA, the CDR3 is TGTGCCAGCAGCCCTTGGGGCAGGGGAGAGACCCAGTACTTC. Variable domain in full (rest from reference TRBV11-3 and TRBJ2-5): EAGVVQSPRYKIIEKKQPVAFWCNPISGHNTLYWYLQNLGQGPELLIRYENEEAVDDSQLPKDRFSAERLKGVDSTLKIQPAELGDSAVYLCASSPWGRGETQYFGPGTRLLVL.